The rows below give T cell receptor beta chains drawn from one sample of a study of blood T cell repertoires in COVID-19. Clones were read by immunoSEQ multiplex PCR, and TCRdb kept only the in-frame ones, dropping some. The sample yields about 130,000 clones, over 75% seen once. The sequenced material came from peripheral blood. The receptors come from a man aged 55 to 70 with acute or convalescent COVID-19. Each CDR3 is given with its conserved first and last residue. A D gene is named only where the DNA matches it firmly. Clone size appears in some rows only: once, few, many, or a class for an expanded clone.

v_call,j_call,d_call,clone_size,cdr3_aa,cdr3_nt
TRBV28,TRBJ1-3,TRBD1,NA,CASSPDRSSGNTIYF,TGTGCCAGCAGTCCGGACAGGAGCTCTGGAAACACCATATATTTT
TRBV30,TRBJ1-4,TRBD1,NA,CACEDRGPEKLFF,TGTGCCTGTGAAGACAGGGGGCCTGAAAAACTGTTTTTT
TRBV19,TRBJ1-5,TRBD1,once,CASSATGLGNQPQHF,TGTGCCAGTAGTGCGACAGGGCTAGGGAATCAGCCCCAGCATTTT
TRBV7-2,TRBJ2-2,TRBD2,many,CASSRPGLAGVGTGELFF,TGTGCCAGCAGCCGCCCGGGACTAGCGGGAGTCGGCACCGGGGAGCTGTTTTTT
TRBV2,TRBJ1-5,NA,once,CACRPGTGNQPQHF,TGTGCCTGCCGGCCAGGGACTGGCAATCAGCCCCAGCATTTT
TRBV27,TRBJ1-6,NA,NA,CASSPRALTTVSYNSPLHF,TGTGCCAGCAGTCCCAGGGCTTTGACAACAGTGTCCTATAATTCACCCCTCCACTTT
TRBV3-1/TRBV3-2,TRBJ2-7,TRBD2,once,CASSQPGLASEQYF,TGTGCCAGCAGCCAACCGGGACTAGCAAGCGAGCAGTACTTC
TRBV2,TRBJ1-6,TRBD1,NA,CASTQRDSQNSPLHF,TGTGCCAGCACCCAGAGGGACAGCCAAAATTCACCCCTCCACTTT
TRBV6-1,TRBJ2-7,NA,NA,CASSENSSYEQYF,TGTGCCAGCAGTGAAAACAGTTCCTACGAGCAGTACTTC
TRBV2,TRBJ1-4,NA,NA,CASSEEGRTWEKLFF,TGTGCCAGCAGTGAAGAGGGGAGGACGTGGGAAAAACTGTTTTTT
TRBV6-5,TRBJ2-7,TRBD2,NA,CASRKGTSAYEQYF,TGTGCCAGCAGAAAGGGTACTAGCGCCTACGAGCAGTACTTC
TRBV9,TRBJ1-5,TRBD1,NA,CASSAGQGINQPQHF,TGTGCCAGCAGTGCGGGACAGGGAATCAATCAGCCCCAGCATTTT
TRBV7-9,TRBJ2-3,NA,NA,CASSLAPGATDTQYF,TGTGCCAGCAGCTTGGCCCCTGGGGCCACAGATACGCAGTATTTT
TRBV10-1,TRBJ2-7,TRBD1,NA,CASSELRVGQVSYEQYF,TGCGCCAGCAGTGAATTAAGAGTGGGACAGGTGAGCTACGAGCAGTACTTC
TRBV6-5,TRBJ2-7,TRBD1,NA,CASREQGATIDEQYF,TGTGCCAGCAGGGAGCAGGGGGCAACAATTGACGAGCAGTACTTC
TRBV5-4,TRBJ1-6,NA,NA,CASSLADSPLHF,TGTGCCAGCAGCTTGGCCGATTCACCCCTCCACTTT
TRBV2,TRBJ1-4,TRBD1,NA,CASSASGTDLGEKLFF,TGTGCCAGCAGTGCCTCCGGGACAGATTTGGGAGAAAAACTGTTTTTT
TRBV6-5,TRBJ1-2,NA,NA,CASRGGATNYGYTF,TGTGCCAGCAGGGGGGGAGCCACTAACTATGGCTACACCTTC
TRBV18,TRBJ2-7,TRBD1,NA,CASSPPEKDRASSYEQYF,TGTGCCAGCTCACCACCGGAAAAAGACAGGGCCAGCTCCTACGAGCAGTACTTC
TRBV10-3,TRBJ2-3,TRBD1,few,CAINRFRTGSTDTQYF,TGTGCCATTAACCGGTTTCGGACAGGAAGCACAGATACGCAGTATTTT
TRBV5-1,TRBJ1-1,TRBD1,NA,CASSTNPGGPTEAFF,TGCGCCAGCAGCACGAACCCAGGGGGCCCCACTGAAGCTTTCTTT
TRBV3-1/TRBV3-2,TRBJ2-7,NA,few,CASSQGTAPYEQYF,TGTGCCAGCAGCCAAGGTACAGCTCCCTACGAGCAGTACTTC
TRBV28,TRBJ2-3,NA,NA,CASSWGFYGTDTQYF,TGTGCCAGCAGTTGGGGCTTCTACGGCACAGATACGCAGTATTTT
TRBV7-8,TRBJ1-1,NA,NA,CASSPGGNTEAFF,TGTGCCAGCAGCCCGGGGGGGAACACTGAAGCTTTCTTT
TRBV27,TRBJ1-5,TRBD1,few,CASSPGTVGNQPQHF,TGTGCCAGCAGTCCCGGGACAGTGGGCAATCAGCCCCAGCATTTT
TRBV12-3/TRBV12-4,TRBJ1-2,NA,NA,CASSRDTFYGYTF,TGTGCCAGCAGCCGGGATACATTTTATGGCTACACCTTC
TRBV10-3,TRBJ1-5,TRBD1,few,CAISPDRAYQPQHF,TGTGCCATCAGCCCGGACAGGGCATATCAGCCCCAGCATTTT
TRBV12-3/TRBV12-4,TRBJ1-2,NA,NA,CASSSLTYGYTF,TGTGCCAGCAGTTCACTTACTTATGGCTACACCTTC
TRBV7-3,TRBJ1-2,NA,NA,CASSPGAGVGYGYTF,TGTGCCAGCAGCCCTGGCGCAGGGGTCGGCTATGGCTACACCTTC
TRBV7-2,TRBJ1-1,NA,NA,CASNRRDTEAFF,TGTGCCAGCAACCGACGGGACACTGAAGCTTTCTTT
TRBV18,TRBJ1-1,NA,NA,CASSPGRGKTEAFF,TGTGCCAGCTCCCCGGGACGGGGGAAGACTGAAGCTTTCTTT